The 18 T cell receptor beta chains in this list originate from one sample, sequenced in a study of CD8 T cells in ankylosing spondylitis (dated by TCRdb to 2016 to 2017). Library preparation employed 5' RACE. TCRdb names Illumina HiSeq 2500 as the instrument used. TCRdb reprocessing: public reads trimmed at Q25 with fastp, clones called with MiXCR, in-frame beta chains kept. Each entry merges the rows of one CDR3 protein and shows their most common DNA and genes. Across this sample there are 300,000 to 400,000 distinct CDR3 sequences, with approximately 20% seen only once. Less than 15% of the sample comes from the top ten. Sequenced: blood, either unsorted or a sorted T cell fraction (not recorded which). The receptors originated from a male donor with ankylosing spondylitis or in good health (not recorded which).

This clonotype was seen a handful of times. J is TRBJ2-1 and V is TRBV7-2, with D hard to call. CDR3 length: 16 residues. CDR1 and CDR2 (germline): SGHTA, FQGNSA. Trimming took 2 bases from V and 2 from J, leaving 13 bases between them. The CDR3 DNA sequence: TGTGCCAGCAGCTTAAGTAGGGTTAGTCCCTACAATGAGCAGTTCTTC. This sequence encodes CASSLSRVSPYNEQFF. Supplemented by reference TRBV7-2 and TRBJ2-1, the full variable domain reads GAGVSQSPSNKVTEKGKDVELRCDPISGHTALYWYRQSLGQGLEFLIYFQGNSAPDKSGLPSDRFSAERTGGSVSTLTIQRTQQEDSAVYLCASSLSRVSPYNEQFFGPGTRLTVL.

This clonotype was observed a few times. V is TRBV10-2 and J is TRBJ1-1; D gene uncertain. Germline V gene data show CDR1 as WSHSY and CDR2 as SAAADI. Trimming left V 10 bases short and J 6 bases short, with 9 bases between. This CDR3 is built from 10 residues. The CDR3 region is CATLGAEAFF. The CDR3 coding sequence is TGCGCCACCCTGGGAGCTGAAGCTTTCTTT.

The genes are TRBV6-8 and TRBJ2-6, with no clear D. The CDR3 runs 17 residues. The germline V gene encodes CDR1 MNHGY and CDR2 SAAAGT. The V end lost 1 base, the J end lost 4 bases, and 14 bases lay between the germline ends. CDR3 residues: CASSYFAHMAGANVLTF. As DNA, the CDR3 is TGTGCCAGCAGTTACTTTGCCCATATGGCCGGGGCCAACGTCCTGACTTTC.

This clonotype came up a few times. The chain couples TRBV20-1 to TRBJ1-2; D perhaps matches TRBD1 (5 bases). V gave up 0 bases and J gave up 2 bases, with 13 bases separating them. Per germline, CDR1 DFQATT and CDR2 SNEGSKA (reference sequence). The CDR3 spans 15 residues. CDR3 amino acids: CSARDLTGENYGYTF. The DNA for the CDR3 is TGCAGTGCTAGAGATTTAACAGGCGAAAACTATGGCTACACCTTC.

This sequence joins TRBV28 and TRBJ2-5; no clear D gene. The CDR3 contains 16 residues. Deletions cut 4 bases from V and 2 bases from J, with 17 bases between. Germline CDR1 is MDHEN and CDR2 is SYDVKM. CDR3: CASSSNRFEEQETQYF. DNA of the CDR3: TGTGCCAGCAGTTCTAATCGCTTCGAGGAGCAAGAGACCCAGTACTTC.

The chain joins TRBV6-1 to TRBJ2-7; either TRBD1 or TRBD2 may fit D (5 bases each). The CDR3 loop spans 14 amino acids. Germline lookup yields CDR1 MNHNS and CDR2 SASEGT. V dropped 2 bases and J dropped 0 bases, with 8 bases sitting between them. Here the CDR3 reads CASSEWDASYEQYF. The CDR3 nucleotides are TGTGCCAGCAGTGAATGGGACGCCTCCTACGAGCAGTACTTC.

The rearrangement links TRBV20-1 to TRBJ2-5; D not resolved. The ends were cut back, 3 bases at V and 0 bases at J, with 8 bases in the middle. The CDR3 extends over 13 amino acids. Per the germline V gene, CDR1 is DFQATT and CDR2 is SNEGSKA (reference sequence). The CDR3 protein is CSASVIYQETQYF. Here the CDR3 DNA reads TGCAGTGCTAGCGTGATCTACCAAGAGACCCAGTACTTC.

The DNA for the CDR3 is TGCAGTGCTAGCGCCCCACCGGGTCCTCTCTTCTCCTACAATGAGCAGTTCTTC. It is translated as CSASAPPGPLFSYNEQFF. The chain has TRBV20-1 and TRBJ2-1; D is unclear. Between the trimmed V and J ends, which lost 3 bases and 0 bases, there was a span of 21 bases. Germline CDR1 reads DFQATT; CDR2 reads SNEGSKA (reference sequence). The length of the CDR3 is 18 residues.

There are a few counts of this clonotype. The chain links TRBV12-3 or TRBV12-4 to TRBJ2-5; unclear D gene. The CDR3 is 14 amino acids. V was trimmed by 7 bases and J by 0 bases, leaving 12 bases between them. The CDR3 DNA is TGTGCCAGCAAGTCAGAACAGTACCAAGAGACCCAGTACTTC. This sequence encodes CASKSEQYQETQYF.

This sequence joins TRBV30 and TRBJ2-1; D might be TRBD2 (6 bases). Germline CDR1 reads GTSNPN; CDR2 reads SVGIG (reference sequence). This CDR3 region has 14 residues. Deletions cut 5 bases from V and 0 bases from J, with 11 bases between. This CDR3 reads CAWADGSSYNEQFF. DNA for the CDR3: TGTGCCTGGGCCGACGGGAGCTCCTACAATGAGCAGTTCTTC.

This sequence joins TRBV29-1 and TRBJ2-7, with D tentatively TRBD1 (6 bases). The CDR3 covers 13 residues. Germline loops: CDR1 SQVTM, CDR2 ANQGSEA. Trimming left V 3 bases short and J 2 bases short, with 11 bases between. This CDR3 reads CSVEQDSPYEQYF. CDR3 nucleotide sequence: TGCAGCGTTGAGCAGGACAGTCCCTACGAGCAGTACTTC.

This chain links TRBV3-1 with TRBJ2-7; the D is unclear. This CDR3 spans 15 amino acids. Germline assignment: CDR1 LGHDT and CDR2 YNNKEL (reference sequence). Between the trimmed V and J ends, which lost 4 bases and 3 bases, there was a span of 16 bases. The CDR3 here is CASSPGGGPIYEQYF. The CDR3 DNA sequence: TGTGCCAGCAGCCCAGGCGGCGGACCCATCTACGAGCAGTACTTC.

This clonotype was recorded at least ten times. The chain recombines TRBV12-3 or TRBV12-4 with TRBJ1-6, with a possible D match to TRBD1 (5 bases). Trimming cost V 6 bases and J 8 bases, with 17 bases left between them. This CDR3 contains 15 residues. The CDR3 bases are TGTGCCAGCAGGCCTGGGGCAGGGACCTATTCACCCCTCCACTTT. Its translation is CASRPGAGTYSPLHF.

There are many counts of this clonotype. This chain uses TRBV29-1 with TRBJ2-7; D is perhaps TRBD1 (6 bases). The V and J ends lost 7 bases and 3 bases respectively, with 10 bases between them. Germline V gene data show CDR1 as SQVTM and CDR2 as ANQGSEA. The CDR3 is 11 residues long. The CDR3 here is CSGLQGYEQYF. CDR3 sequence (DNA): TGCAGCGGCCTACAGGGCTACGAGCAGTACTTC.

This clonotype has just a few counts. V gene TRBV7-9 combines with J gene TRBJ2-7; D remains unclear. The CDR3 totals 13 residues. The ends were cut back, 1 base at V and 7 bases at J, with 11 bases in the middle. Germline V CDR1 and CDR2: SEHNR, FQNEAQ (reference sequence). In DNA form, the CDR3 reads TGTGCCAGCAGCTTAGTTGACTGGGAAGAGCAGTACTTC. Residues: CASSLVDWEEQYF.

A few counts support this clonotype. The chain links TRBV6-5 to TRBJ2-7, with 9 bases lining up with TRBD1. This CDR3 is built from 15 residues. The germline gives CDR1 MNHEY, CDR2 SVGAGI. The V segment lost 4 bases and the J segment 4 bases; nucleotides outside the gene matches: 8. The CDR3 region is CASSSGQGMMYEQYF. The CDR3 DNA is TGTGCCAGCAGTTCGGGACAGGGTATGATGTACGAGCAGTACTTC.

The rearrangement joins TRBV12-3 or TRBV12-4 to TRBJ2-7, with D unclear. V was trimmed by 2 bases and J by 3 bases, leaving 11 bases between them. The CDR3 length is 14 residues. The chain's CDR3 is CASSLLGSYYEQYF. The CDR3 DNA reads as TGTGCCAGCAGTTTATTGGGCAGTTACTACGAGCAGTACTTC.

In its sample, this clonotype was seen a few times. This chain joins TRBV10-3 and TRBJ2-1, with TRBD1 as a possible D gene (6 bases). This CDR3 spans 14 amino acids. V was cut by 2 bases and J by 8 bases, with 13 bases left in between. Germline V gene sequence: CDR1 ENHRY, CDR2 SYGVKD. The CDR3 here is CAISEGGPSYEQFF. The DNA for the CDR3 is TGTGCCATCAGTGAGGGGGGCCCTTCGTATGAGCAGTTCTTC.